Presented here are 18 T cell receptor beta chains from one specimen sequenced in a study of blood T cell repertoires in COVID-19. Produced via immunoSEQ multiplex PCR; TCRdb's table is partial and in-frame only. The sample includes about 89,000 clones, about 91% of them seen just once. The sample taken for sequencing was peripheral blood. All receptors come from a man aged 55 to 70 with acute or convalescent COVID-19.

This clone was seen just once. Other DNA variants within this sample encode the same CDR3. The chain uses TRBV9 and TRBJ2-7; TRBD2 aligns across 10 bases. The V gene end was trimmed by 0 bases and the J gene end by 7 bases; junction bases not matched to a gene: 4. The CDR3 runs 14 residues. CDR1 is SGDLS and CDR2 is YYNGEE in the germline V gene. The CDR3 loop reads CASSVGLAGVEQYF. The CDR3 DNA sequence: TGTGCCAGCAGCGTAGGGCTAGCGGGAGTTGAGCAGTACTTC. The full variable domain, with the rest looked up from reference TRBV9 and TRBJ2-7, is DSGVTQTPKHLITATGQRVTLRCSPRSGDLSVYWYQQSLDQGLQFLIQYYNGEERAKGNILERFSAQQFPDLHSELNLSSLELGDSALYFCASSVGLAGVEQYFGPGTRLTVT.

The V gene is TRBV30, the J gene TRBJ1-1, with 7 bases aligning to TRBD1. The J segment lost 5 bases and the V segment lost 0 bases, leaving 3 bases of the junction unmatched. This CDR3 is built from 13 residues. Germline V gene lookup returns CDR1 GTSNPN and CDR2 SVGIG (reference sequence). As DNA, the CDR3 is TGTGCCTGGAGTGTGACAGGGAGGACTGAAGCTTTCTTT. Translated, it gives CAWSVTGRTEAFF.

The chain is built from TRBV6-5 and TRBJ1-1; TRBD1 might be the D (5 bases). The CDR3 extends over 13 amino acids. V was clipped by 6 bases and J by 5 bases, with 13 bases between them. Looked up from germline, CDR1 is MNHEY and CDR2 is SVGAGI. The CDR3 is CASRDIVRTEAFF. In DNA, the CDR3 is TGTGCCAGCAGGGACATTGTAAGAACTGAAGCTTTCTTT.

The rearrangement uses TRBV7-2 and TRBJ1-1; possible D gene TRBD1, 5 bases. The CDR3 runs 14 residues. Trimming took 3 bases from V and 5 from J, leaving 13 bases between them. Germline-derived CDR1 and CDR2 are SGHTA and FQGNSA. CDR3 bases: TGTGCCAGCAGCTTCCCGGGGGGGGGAACTGAAGCTTTCTTT. Translation gives CASSFPGGGTEAFF.

The rearrangement links TRBV7-6 to TRBJ2-5; no firm D call. Germline CDR1 SGHVS, CDR2 FNYEAQ. V dropped 5 bases and J dropped 1 base, with 17 bases sitting between them. The CDR3 is made up of 16 amino acids. CDR3 protein: CASSPQPPRSQETQYF. In nucleotides, the CDR3 is TGTGCCAGCAGCCCTCAGCCCCCCAGGTCCCAAGAGACCCAGTACTTC.

The V gene is TRBV2, the J gene TRBJ2-7; 8 bases match TRBD1. V lost 8 bases and J lost 4; bases outside the gene matches: 1. Germline V gene lookup returns CDR1 SNHLY and CDR2 FYNNEI. This CDR3 contains 11 residues. The DNA of the CDR3 is TGTGCCAGCCGGGACAGGTACGAGCAGTACTTC. It yields the protein CASRDRYEQYF.

The rearrangement links TRBV7-3 to TRBJ2-2; TRBD1 matches at 8 bases. CDR1 is SGHTA, CDR2 FQGTGA, per germline. Trimming took 0 bases from V and 4 from J; bases not matched to a gene: 4. The CDR3 totals 16 residues. The CDR3 is CASSLTGQGRTGELFF. CDR3 in DNA: TGTGCCAGCAGCTTAACCGGACAGGGTCGCACCGGGGAGCTGTTTTTT.

The rearrangement links TRBV5-4 to TRBJ1-1; D possibly corresponds to TRBD1 (6 bases). The CDR3 totals 14 residues. V was cut by 4 bases and J by 6 bases, with 16 bases left in between. The germline V gene has CDR1 SGHNT and CDR2 YYREEE (reference sequence). As DNA, the CDR3 is TGTGCCAGCAGCCCACAGGGAAAATTCGCTGAAGCTTTCTTT. Its translation is CASSPQGKFAEAFF.

CDR3 bases: TGTGCCAGCTCGTTTTGGACAGGCGAGAACACTGAAGCTTTCTTT. Its translation: CASSFWTGENTEAFF. The V and J genes are TRBV18 and TRBJ1-1; 7 bases line up with TRBD1. Germline V lookup: CDR1 KGHSH, CDR2 LQKENI. The CDR3 is 15 residues long. Trimming cost V 6 bases and J 1 base; bases outside gene matches: 8.

The rearrangement links TRBV5-8 to TRBJ1-2; D call uncertain. Germline CDR1 and CDR2: SGHTS and YDEGEE. Trimming stripped 0 bases from V and 14 bases from J, with 23 bases between. The CDR3 spans 15 residues. The CDR3 DNA is TGTGCCAGCAGCTTGGCCCTTACGCCCGTATTGTTCAGGACCTTC. Translating gives CASSLALTPVLFRTF.

This chain connects TRBV19 to TRBJ2-2; TRBD1 agrees at 8 bases. Unmatched junction bases numbered 2, after V lost 4 bases and J lost 1 base. The germline V gene encodes CDR1 LNHDA and CDR2 SQIVND (reference sequence). The CDR3 sequence is 15 residues long. The CDR3 DNA reads TGTGCCAGTAGTACGGGACAGGTGAACACCGGGGAGCTGTTTTTT. Protein: CASSTGQVNTGELFF.

The V call is TRBV29-1, the J call TRBJ2-7; TRBD2 matches at 8 bases. V was pared by 4 bases and J by 2 bases, with 10 bases of the junction left unmatched. The CDR3 runs to 15 residues. Germline CDR1 and CDR2: SQVTM and ANQGSEA. The CDR3 protein is CSVVSGGKSPYEQYF. CDR3 coding DNA: TGCAGCGTTGTCTCGGGAGGGAAATCCCCCTACGAGCAGTACTTC.

V gene TRBV24-1 combines with J gene TRBJ2-1, with 10 bases matching TRBD2. The CDR3 covers 17 residues. Per germline, CDR1 KGHDR and CDR2 SFDVKD. Trimming cost V 4 bases and J 3 bases; bases outside gene matches: 8. The CDR3 loop is CATSESPGTSVYNEQFF. The CDR3 DNA follows: TGTGCCACCAGTGAGAGTCCCGGGACTAGCGTCTACAATGAGCAGTTCTTC.

The genes are TRBV4-1 and TRBJ2-7; no reliable D call. Per the germline V gene, CDR1 is MGHRA and CDR2 is YSYEKL. Trimming removed 4 bases at V and 1 base at J, with 14 bases between. This CDR3 is built from 15 residues. The CDR3 DNA is TGCGCCAGCAGCCCCCGCGGCAGTATTTCCTACGAGCAGTACTTC. It is translated as CASSPRGSISYEQYF.

The chain is built from TRBV7-6 and TRBJ1-1; perhaps TRBD1 as D (6 bases). Germline-derived CDR1 and CDR2 are SGHVS and FNYEAQ. The V end was cut by 1 base, the J end by 4 bases, with 13 bases between. The CDR3 is 15 residues long. The CDR3 DNA reads TGTGCCAGCAGCTTAGGCAAGGTAGGGGGCACTGAAGCTTTCTTT. Amino acid sequence: CASSLGKVGGTEAFF.

The CDR3 loop is CASSWDSSYEQYF. The CDR3 region has the DNA TGTGCCAGCTCGTGGGACTCCTCCTACGAGCAGTACTTC. The chain has TRBV12-3 or TRBV12-4 and TRBJ2-7, with D possibly matching TRBD2 (6 bases). The CDR3 runs to 13 residues. V was cut by 8 bases and J by 0 bases, with 11 bases left in between.

The chain is built from TRBV18 and TRBJ2-7, with 11 bases fitting TRBD2. From germline, CDR1 is KGHSH and CDR2 LQKENI. Unmatched junction bases numbered 4, after V lost 0 bases and J lost 3 bases. This CDR3 is built from 16 residues. In DNA form, the CDR3 reads TGTGCCAGCTCACCACCGTTACTAGCGGGGGACTACGAGCAGTACTTC. Protein product: CASSPPLLAGDYEQYF.

The sample holds one count of this clone. The chain uses TRBV7-3 and TRBJ2-7; D may be TRBD2 (7 bases). The CDR3 consists of 14 residues. The germline V gene encodes CDR1 SGHTA and CDR2 FQGTGA. Trimming left V 1 base short and J 2 bases short, with 9 bases between. CDR3 nucleotides: TGTGCCAGCAGCTTAATGGGGGGGCCCTACGAGCAGTACTTC. Its protein product is CASSLMGGPYEQYF.